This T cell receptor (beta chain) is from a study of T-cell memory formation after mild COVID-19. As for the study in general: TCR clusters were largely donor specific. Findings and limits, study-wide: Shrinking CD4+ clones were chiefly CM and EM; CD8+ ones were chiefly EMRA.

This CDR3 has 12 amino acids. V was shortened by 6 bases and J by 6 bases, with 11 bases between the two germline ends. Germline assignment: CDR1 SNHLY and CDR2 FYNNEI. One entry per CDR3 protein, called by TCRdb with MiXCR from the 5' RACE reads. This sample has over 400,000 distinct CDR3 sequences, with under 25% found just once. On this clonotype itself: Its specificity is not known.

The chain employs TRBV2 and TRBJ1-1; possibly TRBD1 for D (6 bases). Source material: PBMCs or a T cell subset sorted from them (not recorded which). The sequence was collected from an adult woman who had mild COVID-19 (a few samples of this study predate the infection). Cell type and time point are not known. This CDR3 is CASSPGVPEAFF. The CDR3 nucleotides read TGTGCCAGCAGCCCAGGGGTTCCTGAAGCTTTCTTT.